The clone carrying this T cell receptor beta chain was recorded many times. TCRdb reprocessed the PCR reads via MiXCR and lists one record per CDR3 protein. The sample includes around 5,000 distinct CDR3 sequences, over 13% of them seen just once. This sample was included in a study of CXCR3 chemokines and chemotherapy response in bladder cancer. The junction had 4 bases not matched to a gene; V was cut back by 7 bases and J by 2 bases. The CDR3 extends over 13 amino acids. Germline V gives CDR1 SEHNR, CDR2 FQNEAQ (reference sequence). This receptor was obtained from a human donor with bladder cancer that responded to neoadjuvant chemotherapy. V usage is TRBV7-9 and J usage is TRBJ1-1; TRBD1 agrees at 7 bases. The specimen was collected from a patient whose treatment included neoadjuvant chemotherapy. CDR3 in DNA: TGTGCCAGCAATCACAGGGGCAACACTGAAGCTTTCTTT. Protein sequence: CASNHRGNTEAFF.